Below are 16 T cell receptor beta chains sequenced from a single sample in a study of T cells expressing NK-cell markers. TCRdb derives one entry per CDR3 protein from the 5' RACE reads, leaving out DNA. The table lists about 150,000 distinct CDR3 sequences, with 37% in the top ten. Source material: blood T cells: a sorted CD56 or NKG2C T cell subset, CD4+ or CD8+ T cells, or bulk PBMC T cells (not recorded which). These receptors originate from a woman aged 45 to 65 in good health.

The J gene is TRBJ2-1, the V gene TRBV29-1; TCRdb outputs TRBD2, but without DNA this stays unchecked. CDR1 is SQVTM, CDR2 ANQGSEA, per germline. CDR3 length equals 14 residues. CDR3: CSVALAGGGDEQFF.

The chain uses TRBV20-1 and TRBJ1-1. CDR1 is DFQATT, CDR2 SNEGSKA, per germline (reference sequence). CDR3 length: 15 amino acids. Here the CDR3 reads CSARDRARANTEAFF.

This rearrangement joins TRBV2 to TRBJ2-1; the TCRdb call, TRBD2, lacks DNA for checking. CDR1 is SNHLY and CDR2 is FYNNEI in the germline V gene. This CDR3 region has 16 residues. CDR3 protein: CASSDGGRENRNEQFF.

The chain recombines TRBV20-1 with TRBJ2-3; TCRdb names TRBD2, which stays unverified in the absence of DNA. Germline V gene lookup returns CDR1 DFQATT and CDR2 SNEGSKA (reference sequence). The CDR3 spans 15 residues. CDR3 amino acids: CSAQGTSGYTDTQYF.

The chain employs TRBV10-3 and TRBJ2-2; with no DNA, the TCRdb D assignment of TRBD2 cannot be verified. The CDR3 runs 17 residues. The germline gives CDR1 ENHRY, CDR2 SYGVKD. The CDR3: CAISETSGSPNTGELFF.

The chain combines TRBV6-6 with TRBJ1-5. The CDR3 has 15 amino acids. The germline V gene has CDR1 MNHNY and CDR2 SVGAGI (reference sequence). This CDR3 reads CASSYSGQSNQPQHF.

The rearrangement uses TRBV9 and TRBJ2-3. The CDR3 is made up of 13 amino acids. Looked up from germline, CDR1 is SGDLS and CDR2 is YYNGEE. Here the CDR3 reads CASSVAGEDTQYF.

The V gene is TRBV5-1, the J gene TRBJ2-1; the TRBD2 assignment by TCRdb is unverifiable without DNA. The CDR3 totals 14 residues. Germline V gene data show CDR1 as SGHRS and CDR2 as YFSETQ. CDR3 sequence reads: CASSSGSSYNEQFF.

The chain has TRBV7-9 and TRBJ2-1; TCRdb names TRBD2, which stays unverified in the absence of DNA. The CDR3 runs 16 residues. CDR1 is SEHNR and CDR2 is FQNEAQ in the germline V gene (reference sequence). CDR3 region: CASSPLTSGSIHEQFF. The full variable domain, rest sourced from reference TRBV7-9 and TRBJ2-1, is DTGVSQNPRHKITKRGQNVTFRCDPISEHNRLYWYRQTLGQGPEFLTYFQNEAQLEKSRLLSDRFSAERPKGSFSTLEIQRTEQGDSAMYLCASSPLTSGSIHEQFFGPGTRLTVL.

The CDR3 here is CSARVAGGVEQFF. The rearrangement joins TRBV20-1 to TRBJ2-1; TCRdb's D call, TRBD2, is unchecked because there is no DNA. The CDR3 spans 13 residues. Germline loops: CDR1 DFQATT, CDR2 SNEGSKA (reference sequence).

The chain has TRBV27 and TRBJ2-5; as DNA is missing, the TRBD1 call by TCRdb cannot be tested. The CDR3 extends over 14 amino acids. The germline V gene has CDR1 MNHEY and CDR2 SMNVEV (reference sequence). The CDR3 reads CASSPGTDGETQYF.

The chain employs TRBV4-1 and TRBJ1-1. Germline CDR1 is MGHRA and CDR2 is YSYEKL. CDR3 length: 17 amino acids. CDR3: CASSHPELGPLDTEAFF.

This chain joins TRBV5-1 and TRBJ2-1; TCRdb indicates TRBD2, and absent DNA this call remains unverified. Germline V gene data show CDR1 as SGHRS and CDR2 as YFSETQ. The CDR3 is 14 amino acids. The CDR3 here is CASRIAGGMNEQFF.

The rearrangement joins TRBV19 to TRBJ1-2. The germline gives CDR1 LNHDA, CDR2 SQIVND (reference sequence). The CDR3 runs 13 residues. CDR3 sequence reads: CASSIALIQGYTF.

The chain is built from TRBV5-4 and TRBJ2-1; TCRdb returns TRBD2, unconfirmable since there is no DNA. The length of the CDR3 is 15 residues. Germline lookup yields CDR1 SGHNT and CDR2 YYREEE (reference sequence). CDR3 sequence reads: CASSSRDSTWGEQFF.

V gene TRBV3-1 combines with J gene TRBJ1-4. This CDR3 region has 13 residues. Germline V gives CDR1 LGHDT, CDR2 YNNKEL (reference sequence). This CDR3 reads CASSQRGDEKLFF. The variable domain in full, with the rest retrieved from reference TRBV3-1 and TRBJ1-4, is DTAVSQTPKYLVTQMGNDKSIKCEQNLGHDTMYWYKQDSKKFLKIMFSYNNKELIINETVPNRFSPKSPDKAHLNLHINSLELGDSAVYFCASSQRGDEKLFFGSGTQLSVL.